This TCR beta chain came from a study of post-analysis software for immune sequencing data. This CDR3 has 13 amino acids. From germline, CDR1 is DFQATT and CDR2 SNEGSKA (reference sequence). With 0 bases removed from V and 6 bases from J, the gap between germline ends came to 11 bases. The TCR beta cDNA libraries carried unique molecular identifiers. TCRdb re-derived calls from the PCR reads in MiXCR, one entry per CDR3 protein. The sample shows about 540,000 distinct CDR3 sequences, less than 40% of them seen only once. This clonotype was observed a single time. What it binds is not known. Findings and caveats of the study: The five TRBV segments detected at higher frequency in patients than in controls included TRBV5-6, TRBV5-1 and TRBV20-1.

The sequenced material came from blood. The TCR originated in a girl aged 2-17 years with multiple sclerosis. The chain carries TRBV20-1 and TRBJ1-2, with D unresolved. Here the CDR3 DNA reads TGCAGTGCTAGAGATTCAGGCTTCGATGGCTACACCTTC. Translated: CSARDSGFDGYTF.